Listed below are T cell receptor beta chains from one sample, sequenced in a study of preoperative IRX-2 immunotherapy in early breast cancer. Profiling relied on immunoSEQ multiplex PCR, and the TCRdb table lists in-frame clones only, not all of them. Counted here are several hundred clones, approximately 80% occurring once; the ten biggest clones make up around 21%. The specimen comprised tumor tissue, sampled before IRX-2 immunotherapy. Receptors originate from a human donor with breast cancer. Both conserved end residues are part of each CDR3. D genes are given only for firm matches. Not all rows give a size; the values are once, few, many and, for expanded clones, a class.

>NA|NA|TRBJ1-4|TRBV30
CAWSALGRHGEKLFF
TGTGCCTGGAGTGCCCTCGGTAGGCACGGTGAAAAACTGTTTTTT
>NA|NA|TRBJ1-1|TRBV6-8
CASNTRGMGRTEAFF
TGTGCCAGCAATACAAGGGGTATGGGGAGAACTGAAGCTTTCTTT
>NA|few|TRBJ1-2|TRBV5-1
CASSLGRGRGYGYTF
TGCGCCAGCAGCTTAGGCCGGGGGCGCGGCTATGGCTACACCTTC
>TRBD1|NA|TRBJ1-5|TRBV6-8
CASSETGGNQPQHF
TGTGCCAGCAGTGAGACAGGGGGCAATCAGCCCCAGCATTTT
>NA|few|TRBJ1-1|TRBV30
CAWSVGVGNTEAFF
TGTGCCTGGAGTGTGGGCGTGGGGAACACTGAAGCTTTCTTT
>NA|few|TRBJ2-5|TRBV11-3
CASSPSGRLQETQYF
TGTGCCAGCAGCCCCTCGGGGCGGCTACAAGAGACCCAGTACTTC
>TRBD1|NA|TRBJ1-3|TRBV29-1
CSASPGQGAPGNTIYF
TGCAGCGCCTCCCCTGGGCAGGGGGCCCCTGGAAACACCATATATTTT
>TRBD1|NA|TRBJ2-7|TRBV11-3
CASSQTGAPYEQYF
TGTGCCAGCAGTCAGACAGGGGCCCCCTACGAGCAGTACTTC
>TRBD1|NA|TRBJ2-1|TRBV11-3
CASSLTGQAYNEQFF
TGTGCCAGCAGCTTAACCGGACAGGCTTACAATGAGCAGTTCTTC
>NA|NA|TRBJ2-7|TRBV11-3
CASSELEFGAEQYF
TGTGCCAGCAGTGAGTTGGAGTTCGGGGCCGAGCAGTACTTC
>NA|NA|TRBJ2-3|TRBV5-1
CASSSRTTPTDTQYF
TGCGCCAGCAGCTCGAGGACAACACCAACAGATACGCAGTATTTT
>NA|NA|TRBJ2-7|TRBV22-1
CASRRDFYEQYF
TGTGCCAGCAGGCGGGACTTCTACGAGCAGTACTTC
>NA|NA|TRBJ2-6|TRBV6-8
CASSTTVTGANVLTF
TGTGCCAGCAGTACGACGGTCACTGGGGCCAACGTCCTGACTTTC
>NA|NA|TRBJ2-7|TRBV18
CASSPRASDSYEQYF
TGTGCCAGCTCACCACGTGCTAGCGATTCCTACGAGCAGTACTTC
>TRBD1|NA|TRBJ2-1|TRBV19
CASSPHRGVPYNEQFF
TGTGCCAGTAGTCCGCACAGGGGGGTCCCCTACAATGAGCAGTTCTTC
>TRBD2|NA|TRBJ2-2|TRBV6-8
CASSYGAGAFTGELFF
TGTGCCAGCAGTTACGGTGCGGGAGCCTTTACCGGGGAGCTGTTTTTT
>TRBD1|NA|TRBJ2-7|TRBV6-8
CATSRQGAFYEQYF
TGTGCCACCTCAAGACAGGGGGCCTTTTACGAGCAGTACTTC
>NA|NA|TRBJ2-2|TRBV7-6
CASSLTVNTGELFF
TGTGCCAGCAGCTTAACAGTGAACACCGGGGAGCTGTTTTTT
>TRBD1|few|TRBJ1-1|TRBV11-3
CASSYFDREAEAFF
TGTGCCAGCAGCTACTTCGACAGGGAGGCTGAAGCTTTCTTT
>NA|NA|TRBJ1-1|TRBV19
CASSIAGGRNTEAFF
TGTGCCAGTAGTATAGCCGGAGGGAGGAACACTGAAGCTTTCTTT
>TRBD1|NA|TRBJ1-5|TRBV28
CASRVGSLKGQTNQPQHF
TGTGCCAGCCGCGTCGGCTCCTTGAAGGGACAGACCAATCAGCCCCAGCATTTT
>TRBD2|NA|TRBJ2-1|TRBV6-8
CASTPERTSGNHNEQFF
TGTGCCAGCACCCCCGAGAGGACTAGCGGGAACCACAATGAGCAGTTCTTC
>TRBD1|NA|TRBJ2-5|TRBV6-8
CASSGQGKETQYF
TGTGCCAGCAGTGGACAGGGGAAAGAGACCCAGTACTTC
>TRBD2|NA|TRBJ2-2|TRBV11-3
CASSSRRWSSGSSGELFF
TGTGCCAGCAGCTCTAGGAGATGGTCTAGCGGGAGCTCCGGGGAGCTGTTTTTT
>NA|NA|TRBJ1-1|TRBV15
CATSTRGRGNTEAFF
TGTGCCACCAGCACCAGGGGACGTGGTAACACTGAAGCTTTCTTT
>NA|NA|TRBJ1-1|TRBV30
CAWSSQGRTEAFF
TGTGCCTGGAGTAGCCAGGGCCGCACTGAAGCTTTCTTT
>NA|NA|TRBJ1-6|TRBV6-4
CAISVRIDNSPLHF
TGTGCCATCAGTGTCCGGATTGATAATTCACCCCTCCACTTT
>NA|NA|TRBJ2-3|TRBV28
CASSFDTDTQYF
TGTGCCAGCAGTTTCGACACAGATACGCAGTATTTT
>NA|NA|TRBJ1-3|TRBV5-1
CASSKSKGDSGNTIYF
TGCGCCAGCAGCAAATCCAAAGGGGATTCTGGAAACACCATATATTTT
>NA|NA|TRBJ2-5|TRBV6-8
CASSQGQETQYF
TGTGCCAGCAGCCAAGGCCAAGAGACCCAGTACTTC
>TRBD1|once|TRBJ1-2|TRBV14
CASSQEDRGVIDGYTF
TGTGCCAGCAGCCAAGAGGACAGGGGAGTTATTGATGGCTACACCTTC
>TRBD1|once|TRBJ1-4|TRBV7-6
CASTGGTGGINEKLFF
TGTGCCAGCACCGGGGGGACAGGGGGCATTAATGAAAAACTGTTTTTT
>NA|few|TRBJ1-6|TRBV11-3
CASSPSRAYNSPLHF
TGTGCCAGCAGCCCCAGTCGCGCCTATAATTCACCCCTCCACTTT
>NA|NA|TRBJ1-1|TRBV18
CASSPDTGGSGTEAFF
TGTGCCAGCTCACCCGACACTGGGGGATCTGGCACTGAAGCTTTCTTT
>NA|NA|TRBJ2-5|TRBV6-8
CASTPRGLKETQYF
TGTGCCAGCACCCCACGGGGACTTAAAGAGACCCAGTACTTC
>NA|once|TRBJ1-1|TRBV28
CASSDSRFTEAFF
TGTGCCAGCAGTGATAGCAGGTTTACTGAAGCTTTCTTT
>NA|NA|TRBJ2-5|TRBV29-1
CSVAAGKETQYF
TGCAGCGTTGCGGCAGGGAAAGAGACCCAGTACTTC